The present entry profiles one TCR beta chain with its context. Its antigen is unknown. These data belong to a study of T-cell memory formation after mild COVID-19. TCRdb reprocessed the 5' RACE reads with MiXCR, giving one entry per CDR3 protein. In the table there are a few hundred thousand distinct CDR3 sequences, over 25% of which are singletons. J gave up 4 bases and V 0 bases, and 10 bases lay outside the gene matches. Germline lookup yields CDR1 LGHNA and CDR2 YSLEER. The CDR3 contains 17 residues. Study-wide results and limits: Researchers report contracting CD4+ clones mostly in CM and EM, with CD8+ clones in EMRA.

The specimen was PBMCs or a T cell subset sorted from them (not recorded which). The rearrangement uses TRBV4-3 and TRBJ1-1, with 8 bases lining up with TRBD1. The TCR originated in an adult woman who had mild COVID-19 (a few samples of this study predate the infection). Cell type and time point are not known. CDR3: CASSQDLRGQEITEAFF. The CDR3 DNA follows: TGCGCCAGCAGCCAAGATTTAAGGGGACAGGAGATCACTGAAGCTTTCTTT.